These 27 T cell receptor beta chains were sequenced from one sample in a study of T-cell reconstitution after alpha-beta-depleted transplantation in children listed by TCRdb under 2016. The library was made by PCR. Sequencing instrument: Illumina HiSeq 2500. TCR libraries were prepared with molecular barcoding, using unique molecular identifiers to normalize TCRbeta repertoire quantification. TCRdb reprocessing: public reads trimmed at Q25 with fastp, clones called with MiXCR, in-frame beta chains kept. A single entry per CDR3 protein holds the most common genes and DNA from its merged rows. The sample table contains around 93,000 distinct CDR3 sequences; only one count was recorded for 6.5% to 8.5% of them. Approximately 6.6% of the sample rests with the top ten. This sample comprised PBMCs from the stem cell graft donor, obtained from the stem cell graft. The receptor set was obtained from a human donor who donated a stem cell graft to a child with congenital amegakaryocytic thrombocytopenia.

This clonotype has just a few counts. This chain uses TRBV5-1 with TRBJ2-7; D is undetermined. This CDR3 has 13 amino acids. Germline lookup yields CDR1 SGHRS and CDR2 YFSETQ. Trimming removed 3 bases from V and 7 bases from J, with 14 bases in between. The CDR3 sequence is CASSSESKREQYF. CDR3 DNA: TGCGCCAGCAGCTCCGAGTCAAAGAGGGAGCAGTACTTC.

On this clonotype itself: A much larger clone lies one base from this, so it may be a read error. This sequence joins TRBV7-2 and TRBJ2-3; D perhaps matches TRBD2 (5 bases). Germline CDR1 reads SGHTA; CDR2 reads FQGNSA. The CDR3 is made up of 15 amino acids. The CDR3 spells CAGSSNAGSTDTQYF. In DNA form, the CDR3 reads TGTGCCGGCAGCTCAAACGCGGGTAGCACAGATACGCAGTATTTT.

V usage is TRBV30 and J usage is TRBJ2-7, with 9 nucleotides matching TRBD2. The germline V gene encodes CDR1 GTSNPN and CDR2 SVGIG (reference sequence). The CDR3 covers 16 residues. After removal of 1 base from V and 6 bases from J, the junction contained 13 bases not matched to a gene. CDR3 DNA sequence: TGTGCCTGGAGTGAAACCACGGGACTAGCAGTCCGCGAGCAGTACTTC. Translating it yields CAWSETTGLAVREQYF.

This clonotype was counted ten times or more. The gene calls are TRBV7-2 and TRBJ1-2, with D unclear. The CDR3 length is 13 residues. CDR1 and CDR2 (germline): SGHTA, FQGNSA. V lost 3 bases and J lost 5, with 10 bases in between. CDR3 DNA sequence: TGTGCCAGCAGCTTCCGGACGGATTATGGCTACACCTTC. Amino acids: CASSFRTDYGYTF.

This clonotype occurred many times. The chain carries TRBV9 and TRBJ1-2, with D possibly being TRBD1 (5 bases). Germline V gene data show CDR1 as SGDLS and CDR2 as YYNGEE. Between the trimmed V and J ends, which lost 7 bases and 4 bases, there was a span of 17 bases. This CDR3 contains 14 residues. CDR3 loop: CASGARQHSYGYTF. The DNA of the CDR3 is TGTGCCAGCGGGGCGAGACAGCACTCCTATGGCTACACCTTC.

In this sample, this clonotype turned up many times. The chain links TRBV5-1 to TRBJ2-1; D might be TRBD2 (6 bases). Germline CDR1 is SGHRS and CDR2 is YFSETQ. The CDR3 has 15 residues. Trimming stripped 1 base from V and 7 bases from J, with 15 bases between. CDR3 nucleotides: TGCGCCAGCAGCTTGCATGGCGATAGCGGAAATGAGCAGTTCTTC. Translating it yields CASSLHGDSGNEQFF.

This clonotype was observed many times. This rearrangement joins TRBV20-1 to TRBJ2-1; 10 positions agree with TRBD2. The CDR3 is 15 residues long. The trim removed 3 bases at V and 4 bases at J, leaving 6 bases unmatched. Germline V gene sequence: CDR1 DFQATT, CDR2 SNEGSKA (reference sequence). CDR3 coding DNA: TGCAGTGCTAGCCCACGGACTAGCGGTTACAATGAGCAGTTCTTC. It codes for CSASPRTSGYNEQFF.

This clonotype came up once. V and J are TRBV11-2 and TRBJ1-2; 10 bases line up with TRBD1. The CDR3 is 18 amino acids. V shed 0 bases, J shed 7 bases, and the junction held 14 bases outside the gene matches. Germline V gene data show CDR1 as SGHAT and CDR2 as FQNNGV. CDR3 bases: TGTGCCAGCAGCTTAGATTCCGAGACAGGGGGCGAATTTGGTGGCTACACCTTC. Translation: CASSLDSETGGEFGGYTF.

The sample holds many counts of this clonotype. The V call is TRBV12-3 or TRBV12-4, the J call TRBJ1-5; D not resolved. The CDR3 is made up of 13 amino acids. V dropped 1 base and J dropped 7 bases, with 8 bases sitting between them. CDR3 loop: CASSLGNPQPQHF. CDR3 coding DNA: TGTGCCAGCAGTTTAGGAAATCCCCAGCCCCAGCATTTT.

Many counts were recorded for this clonotype. The rearrangement uses TRBV20-1 and TRBJ2-3; 12 bases map to TRBD2. CDR1 DFQATT and CDR2 SNEGSKA come from the germline V gene (reference sequence). The trim removed 6 bases at V and 4 bases at J, leaving 11 bases unmatched. The CDR3 has 16 amino acids. The CDR3 sequence: CSAQAGLAGGPDTQYF. DNA of the CDR3: TGCAGTGCGCAAGCGGGGCTAGCGGGGGGGCCAGATACGCAGTATTTT.

This clonotype was observed many times. The rearrangement links TRBV20-1 to TRBJ2-7; 9 positions agree with TRBD2. The length of the CDR3 is 12 residues. The junction had 6 bases not matched to a gene; V was cut back by 8 bases and J by 4 bases. Germline V gene sequence: CDR1 DFQATT, CDR2 SNEGSKA (reference sequence). The CDR3 here is CSSRRGGYEQYF. The CDR3, as DNA: TGCAGTAGTCGGCGGGGGGGTTACGAGCAGTACTTC.

This clonotype was detected ten times or more. The genes are TRBV7-2 and TRBJ2-7, with D possibly TRBD1 on 6 matching bases. The CDR3 consists of 14 residues. Germline CDR1 and CDR2: SGHTA and FQGNSA. The V and J ends lost 5 bases and 2 bases respectively, with 13 bases between them. CDR3: CASSESRGPYEQYF. The CDR3 coding sequence is TGTGCCAGCAGCGAAAGCAGGGGTCCCTACGAGCAGTACTTC.

The table lists this clonotype with many counts. The gene calls are TRBV5-1 and TRBJ2-1; 10 positions agree with TRBD2. Trimming at V came to 3 bases and at J to 4 bases, leaving 1 base not matched to a gene. The CDR3 loop spans 14 amino acids. Germline assignment: CDR1 SGHRS and CDR2 YFSETQ. The chain's CDR3 is CASSYSGGYNEQFF. CDR3 sequence (DNA): TGCGCCAGCAGCTATAGCGGGGGGTACAATGAGCAGTTCTTC.

This clonotype was seen many times. The chain is built from TRBV7-8 and TRBJ2-5; D uncertain. Germline loops: CDR1 SGHVS, CDR2 FQNEAQ. The CDR3 consists of 13 residues. V gave up 7 bases and J gave up 4 bases, with 13 bases separating them. The CDR3 loop reads CASILGRTETQYF. CDR3 sequence (DNA): TGTGCCAGCATTCTGGGCAGGACAGAGACCCAGTACTTC.

This clonotype showed up many times. The chain links TRBV15 to TRBJ2-5; D gene unclear. Trimming stripped 1 base from V and 3 bases from J, with 6 bases between. Germline CDR1 is LNHNV and CDR2 is YYDKDF (reference sequence). This CDR3 region has 13 residues. CDR3 in amino acids: CATSRGREETQYF. CDR3 nucleotides: TGTGCCACCAGCAGAGGAAGGGAAGAGACCCAGTACTTC.

This chain connects TRBV11-2 to TRBJ1-1; 9 bases are shared with TRBD1. The ends lost 4 bases at V and 0 bases at J; junction bases unmatched: 15. Per the germline V gene, CDR1 is SGHAT and CDR2 is FQNNGV. The CDR3 is 19 residues long. In DNA, the CDR3 is TGTGCCAGCAGCTCCACCGTGGGGGACAGGGACCCGTTGAACACTGAAGCTTTCTTT. It yields the protein CASSSTVGDRDPLNTEAFF.

At least ten counts were recorded for this clonotype. This rearrangement joins TRBV4-1 to TRBJ1-5; possibly TRBD1 for D (5 bases). CDR3 length: 18 residues. Trimming took 1 base from V and 3 from J, leaving 19 bases between them. Germline CDR1 MGHRA, CDR2 YSYEKL. CDR3 region: CASSQGALAGQVNQPQHF. The DNA of the CDR3 is TGCGCCAGCAGCCAAGGCGCCCTCGCGGGGCAGGTCAATCAGCCCCAGCATTTT.

Many counts were recorded for this clonotype. The chain uses TRBV7-6 and TRBJ2-1, with 9 bases matching TRBD2. The trim removed 0 bases at V and 8 bases at J, leaving 2 bases unmatched. Germline loops: CDR1 SGHVS, CDR2 FNYEAQ. This CDR3 is 14 amino acids long. CDR3 region: CASSLASGSYEQFF. The DNA for the CDR3 is TGTGCCAGCAGCTTAGCTAGCGGGAGCTATGAGCAGTTCTTC. Complete variable domain (other parts from reference TRBV7-6 and TRBJ2-1): GAGVSQSPRYKVTKRGQDVALRCDPISGHVSLYWYRQALGQGPEFLTYFNYEAQQDKSGLPNDRFSAERPEGSISTLTIQRTEQRDSAMYRCASSLASGSYEQFFGPGTRLTVL.

V gene TRBV4-1 combines with J gene TRBJ1-6; D unclear. V was clipped by 1 base and J by 7 bases, with 11 bases between them. The germline V gene has CDR1 MGHRA and CDR2 YSYEKL. CDR3 length: 15 amino acids. CDR3 DNA sequence: TGCGCCAGCAGCCAAGCTCGTGAAGGAAATTCACCCCTCCACTTT. Translating it yields CASSQAREGNSPLHF.

This clonotype was seen many times. V is TRBV20-1 and J is TRBJ1-1; D perhaps matches TRBD1 (5 bases). The germline V gene has CDR1 DFQATT and CDR2 SNEGSKA (reference sequence). The CDR3 runs to 16 residues. The germline V and J ends were trimmed by 2 bases and 4 bases, with 20 bases remaining between them. DNA of the CDR3: TGCAGTGCTAGATTCCCGCGCAGGGCGGGGGGCACTGAAGCTTTCTTT. It translates to CSARFPRRAGGTEAFF.

This clonotype was seen at least ten times. The junction departs from the called germline gene at one end, perhaps through a read error. The V call is TRBV11-2, the J call TRBJ1-1, with D unclear. CDR3 length: 13 amino acids. Germline V lookup: CDR1 SGHAT, CDR2 FQNNGV. This CDR3 reads CASSLAVNTEAFF. The CDR3 coding sequence is TGTGCCAGCAGTTTAGCCGTGAACACTGAAGCTTTCTTT.

This clonotype was detected ten times or more. The chain couples TRBV6-1 to TRBJ2-7, with D perhaps given as TRBD1 or TRBD2 (5 bases each). V shed 6 bases and J shed 9 bases, with 21 bases lying between them. This CDR3 comprises 14 residues. Germline V CDR1 and CDR2: MNHNS, SASEGT. The CDR3 DNA reads as TGTGCCAGCAGCGAGGACCGGGACCCCGCGAGGCAGTACTTC. Residues: CASSEDRDPARQYF.

This clonotype was seen ten or more times. The chain carries TRBV6-5 and TRBJ2-3; TRBD2 agrees at 13 bases. This CDR3 spans 17 amino acids. Germline values: CDR1 MNHEY, CDR2 SVGAGI. V shed 6 bases, J shed 0 bases, and the junction held 6 bases outside the gene matches. CDR3 loop: CASSTGTSGTSTDTQYF. CDR3 sequence (DNA): TGTGCCAGCAGCACCGGGACTAGCGGGACTAGCACAGATACGCAGTATTTT.

In this sample, this clonotype turned up many times. This rearrangement joins TRBV3-1 to TRBJ2-1; 12 positions agree with TRBD2. Germline assignment: CDR1 LGHDT and CDR2 YNNKEL (reference sequence). The CDR3 loop spans 16 amino acids. The ends lost 3 bases at V and 7 bases at J; junction bases unmatched: 7. CDR3 residues: CASSHYRTSGVNEQFF. The DNA of the CDR3 is TGTGCCAGCAGCCACTACCGGACTAGCGGGGTTAATGAGCAGTTCTTC.

This clonotype was found many times. This chain joins TRBV3-1 and TRBJ2-5, with D perhaps given as TRBD1 or TRBD2 (5 bases each). The CDR3 extends over 14 amino acids. V lost 0 bases to trimming and J lost 6 bases, with 11 bases between them. From germline, CDR1 is LGHDT and CDR2 YNNKEL (reference sequence). The DNA for the CDR3 is TGTGCCAGCAGCCAAGAAGTCTGGGGGAAGACCCAGTACTTC. It encodes CASSQEVWGKTQYF.

In this sample, this clonotype turned up many times. The chain is built from TRBV9 and TRBJ2-1, with a possible D match to TRBD2 (6 bases). Germline CDR1 and CDR2: SGDLS and YYNGEE. The CDR3 loop spans 13 amino acids. Trimming took 3 bases from V and 11 from J, leaving 15 bases between them. CDR3 coding DNA: TGTGCCAGCAGCGCTGGGACTTACAACCAGCAGTTCTTC. Translated, it gives CASSAGTYNQQFF.

This clonotype has a count of ten or more. The chain combines TRBV12-3 or TRBV12-4 with TRBJ2-1; 11 bases line up with TRBD2. The J segment lost 7 bases and the V segment lost 7 bases, leaving 12 bases of the junction unmatched. This CDR3 region has 16 residues. The DNA of the CDR3 is TGTGCCAGCACGGTTAGCGGGAGGGCCCTGGGAAATGAGCAGTTCTTC. As protein: CASTVSGRALGNEQFF.